This paragraph reports one T cell receptor (beta chain). The data are from a study of control samples from healthy donors and cancer patients. Germline V gene data show CDR1 as SGHNT and CDR2 as YYREEE (reference sequence). There are 14 residues in the CDR3. J gave up 5 bases and V 0 bases, and 4 bases lay outside the gene matches. The protocol was immunoSEQ multiplex PCR, while the TCRdb copy is restricted to in-frame clones and leaves out a portion. In the table there are tens of thousands of clones, over 85% of which are singletons. The chain employs TRBV5-4 and TRBJ1-2; 7 nucleotides match TRBD1. Input material: blood. This receptor was identified in a man aged 25 to 40 in good health. CDR3 coding DNA: TGTGCCAGCAGCTTGGACAGGGGTTTTTATGGCTACACCTTC. Residues: CASSLDRGFYGYTF.